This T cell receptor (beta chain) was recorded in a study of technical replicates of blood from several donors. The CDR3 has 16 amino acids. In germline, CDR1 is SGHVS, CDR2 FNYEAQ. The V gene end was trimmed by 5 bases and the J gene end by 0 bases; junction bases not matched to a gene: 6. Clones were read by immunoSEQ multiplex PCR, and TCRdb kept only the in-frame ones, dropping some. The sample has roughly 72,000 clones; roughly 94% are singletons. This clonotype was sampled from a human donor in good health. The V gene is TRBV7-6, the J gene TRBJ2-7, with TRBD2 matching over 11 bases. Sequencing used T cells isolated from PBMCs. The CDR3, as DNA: TGTGCCAGCAGCCCGTCACTAGCGGGAGCCTCCTACGAGCAGTACTTC. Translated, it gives CASSPSLAGASYEQYF.